Listed below are T cell receptor beta chains from one sample, sequenced in a study of vaccination and CD4 T cells after COVID-19. What these receptors recognize is not known. TCRdb used MiXCR to reprocess the PCR reads, holding one entry per CDR3 protein. Among 10,000 to 15,000 distinct CDR3 sequences listed, less than 65% were seen once. Sequencing input: CD4+ T cells from blood, cultured in vitro. These receptors were taken from a human donor who had recovered from COVID-19. Both conserved end residues are part of each CDR3. D genes are given only for firm matches. A clone size is listed for some rows: how often the clone was seen (once, few, many), or a class if it is expanded.

TRBV16	few	-	TRBJ2-7	CASSQLGDGQLRREQYF	TGTGCCAGCAGCCAACTAGGTGATGGTCAACTAAGGCGCGAGCAGTACTTC
TRBV5-1	-	-	TRBJ1-1	CASSLSGGTEAFF	TGCGCCAGCAGCTTGTCTGGGGGCACTGAAGCTTTCTTT
TRBV19	-	-	TRBJ1-5	CASRWDRGWPQHF	TGTGCCAGTAGGTGGGACCGTGGGTGGCCCCAGCATTTT
TRBV7-9	-	-	TRBJ1-2	CASSLTDSLGGYTF	TGTGCCAGCAGCTTAACGGACAGCCTAGGGGGCTACACCTTC
TRBV12-3/TRBV12-4	-	-	TRBJ1-1	CASSTGYTTEAFF	TGTGCCAGCAGCACAGGGTATACCACTGAAGCTTTCTTT
TRBV20-1	-	TRBD2	TRBJ2-1	CSARLAGGSNEQFF	TGCAGTGCTCGACTAGCGGGGGGCTCAAATGAGCAGTTCTTC
TRBV9	once	-	TRBJ2-3	CASSGQGLSTDTQYF	TGTGCCAGCAGCGGACAGGGACTAAGCACAGATACGCAGTATTTT
TRBV10-3	-	TRBD1	TRBJ2-5	CAISEGQGISETQYF	TGTGCCATCAGTGAGGGACAGGGGATTTCAGAGACCCAGTACTTC
TRBV7-2	few	TRBD2	TRBJ2-2	CASSLTRLAGTGELFF	TGTGCCAGCAGCTTAACGAGACTAGCGGGGACCGGGGAGCTGTTTTTT
TRBV2	-	-	TRBJ1-1	CASSADPSTEAFF	TGTGCCAGCAGTGCGGATCCATCCACTGAAGCTTTCTTT
TRBV20-1	-	TRBD1	TRBJ2-7	CSAGNGQGEQYF	TGCAGTGCTGGGAACGGACAGGGCGAGCAGTACTTC
TRBV7-8	once	-	TRBJ2-3	CASSPGAGRSTDTQYF	TGTGCCAGCAGCCCCGGGGCGGGGCGGAGCACAGATACGCAGTATTTT
TRBV6-5	-	TRBD1	TRBJ2-7	CASSYFLTGAGLGYEQYF	TGTGCCAGCAGTTACTTCCTCACAGGGGCCGGGCTGGGATACGAGCAGTACTTC
TRBV10-1	once	-	TRBJ1-2	CASSPDSSYGYTF	TGCGCCAGTTCACCGGACAGCTCCTATGGCTACACCTTC
TRBV27	-	-	TRBJ1-5	CASSFERRKKSNQPQHF	TGTGCCAGCAGTTTTGAAAGAAGGAAGAAGAGCAATCAGCCCCAGCATTTT
TRBV25-1	few	-	TRBJ2-2	CASSVGLVANTGELFF	TGTGCCAGCAGTGTGGGGCTAGTGGCTAACACCGGGGAGCTGTTTTTT
TRBV15	-	-	TRBJ2-2	CATSETDNFGELFF	TGTGCCACCAGCGAGACAGACAACTTTGGGGAGCTGTTTTTT
TRBV2	-	TRBD1	TRBJ1-6	CASRATGDNSPLHF	TGTGCCAGCAGGGCCACAGGGGATAATTCACCCCTCCACTTT
TRBV7-2	-	TRBD2	TRBJ2-3	CASSFREASGGRTYTQYF	TGTGCCAGCAGCTTCCGTGAGGCTAGCGGGGGGAGAACTTATACGCAGTATTTT
TRBV15	-	-	TRBJ1-3	CATSRERGMISGNTIYF	TGTGCCACCAGCAGAGAAAGGGGCATGATCTCTGGAAACACCATATATTTT
TRBV18	few	TRBD1	TRBJ1-1	CASSLEQGRNTEAFF	TGTGCCAGCTCCCTAGAACAGGGGCGGAACACTGAAGCTTTCTTT
TRBV5-1	few	-	TRBJ1-2	CASSADSNYGYTF	TGCGCCAGCAGCGCGGACAGTAACTATGGCTACACCTTC
TRBV19	-	-	TRBJ2-1	CASSITGRVNNEQFF	TGTGCCAGTAGTATAACGGGACGGGTAAACAATGAGCAGTTCTTC
TRBV6-4	few	TRBD1	TRBJ1-5	CASSPPILGQGNSNQPQHF	TGTGCCAGCAGCCCACCGATTTTAGGACAGGGCAATAGCAATCAGCCCCAGCATTTT
TRBV20-1	few	-	TRBJ1-4	CSATNEGGEKLFF	TGCAGTGCTACCAACGAAGGGGGGGAAAAACTGTTTTTT
TRBV6-2/TRBV6-3	once	TRBD2	TRBJ2-7	CASSTGLAQQYF	TGTGCCAGCAGTACCGGACTAGCCCAGCAGTACTTC
TRBV6-1	-	-	TRBJ2-7	CASRRDGRYEQYF	TGTGCCAGCAGGAGGGACGGCCGCTACGAGCAGTACTTC
TRBV6-1	-	TRBD1	TRBJ2-7	CASSGRTGLNGEQYF	TGTGCCAGCAGTGGCCGGACAGGTTTAAACGGCGAGCAGTACTTC
TRBV27	-	TRBD2	TRBJ2-1	CASSYISRTSGYNEQFF	TGTGCCAGCAGCTATATAAGTAGGACTAGCGGATACAATGAGCAGTTCTTC
TRBV19	-	TRBD1	TRBJ2-5	CASSTRLARGETQYF	TGTGCCAGTAGTACCCGCCTGGCCAGGGGGGAGACCCAGTACTTC
TRBV5-4	-	-	TRBJ1-6	CASSLERKNSPLHF	TGTGCCAGCAGCTTGGAGCGGAAGAATTCACCCCTCCACTTT
TRBV5-5	-	-	TRBJ1-6	CASSLVMTNNSPLHF	TGTGCCAGCAGCTTGGTTATGACAAATAATTCACCCCTCCACTTT
TRBV12-3/TRBV12-4	-	-	TRBJ2-3	CASSLSRGRSDTQYF	TGTGCCAGCAGTTTAAGTCGGGGCCGATCAGATACGCAGTATTTT
TRBV7-9	-	TRBD2	TRBJ2-3	CASSSVWGGDTDTQYF	TGTGCCAGCAGCTCAGTTTGGGGGGGGGACACAGATACGCAGTATTTT
TRBV20-1	few	-	TRBJ1-1	CSARDRPDTEAFF	TGCAGTGCTAGAGATCGTCCCGACACTGAAGCTTTCTTT
TRBV11-3	-	TRBD1	TRBJ2-2	CASSFRTGNAGELFF	TGTGCCAGCAGCTTCCGGACAGGGAATGCCGGGGAGCTGTTTTTT
TRBV20-1	-	-	TRBJ2-3	CSARRPPDTQYF	TGCAGTGCTAGACGGCCCCCAGACACGCAGTATTTT
TRBV20-1	-	-	TRBJ2-7	CSARVSSVRGESSFLSSYEQYF	TGCAGTGCTAGAGTCAGTTCGGTGAGGGGGGAGAGTTCCTTTCTCAGCTCCTACGAGCAGTACTTC
TRBV2	-	-	TRBJ2-7	CASSVNSVYEQYF	TGTGCCAGCAGTGTTAACAGCGTCTACGAGCAGTACTTC
TRBV6-1	-	TRBD1	TRBJ1-2	CARSRAGGIKDGYTF	TGTGCCAGAAGTCGGGCAGGGGGCATAAAGGATGGCTACACCTTC
TRBV19	few	TRBD1	TRBJ1-2	CASTLGQGAGNYGYTF	TGTGCCAGTACCCTGGGACAGGGGGCAGGAAACTATGGCTACACCTTC